This TCR beta chain was profiled in a study of blood T cell repertoires in COVID-19. About the study: COVID-19 samples from acute and convalescent phases originated in the United States, Italy and Spain.

This CDR3 is built from 17 residues. CDR1 is SGDLS and CDR2 is YYNGEE in the germline V gene. Trimming took 0 bases from V and 3 from J; bases not matched to a gene: 6. As handled by the study authors: Amplified reference gene primers provided the basis for estimating nucleated cell counts. The protocol was immunoSEQ multiplex PCR, while the TCRdb copy is restricted to in-frame clones and leaves out a portion. V, J and clone size were drawn from that table, and D and trimming were deduced from the DNA. The sample records roughly 87,000 clones, 86% being singletons. This clonotype was sampled from a human donor in a cohort sampled during active COVID-19. V gene TRBV9 combines with J gene TRBJ2-1; 10 bases map to TRBD2. The sequenced sample consisted of peripheral blood. CDR3 residues: CASSVGIAGGLYNEQFF. The CDR3, as DNA: TGTGCCAGCAGCGTAGGGATAGCGGGAGGCCTCTACAATGAGCAGTTCTTC.